These 17 T cell receptor beta chains were sequenced from one sample in a study of blood T cells in healthy people across ages. The authors ran a second PCR of about 7 to 11 cycles using a sample-barcoded 5' primer and a J-beta primer mix. One entry per CDR3 protein results from TCRdb running MiXCR on the 5' RACE reads. Among about 1.8 million distinct CDR3 sequences listed, just under 50% were seen once. What was sequenced was blood. All receptors come from a woman between 35 and 50 years old in good health.

The gene calls are TRBV3-1 and TRBJ2-1; weak D call: TRBD1 (6 bases). V gave up 4 bases and J gave up 4 bases, with 11 bases separating them. Looked up from germline, CDR1 is LGHDT and CDR2 is YNNKEL (reference sequence). The CDR3 is made up of 14 amino acids. The CDR3 DNA reads TGTGCCAGCAGCCGGGGACACCGATACAATGAGCAGTTCTTC. Residues: CASSRGHRYNEQFF.

This chain links TRBV6-5 with TRBJ2-7, with TRBD2 identical over 13 bases. The DNA end favors TRBJ2-5, so the J call may be wrong. In germline, CDR1 is MNHEY, CDR2 SVGAGI. The CDR3 consists of 16 residues. The CDR3 DNA follows: TGTGCCAGCAGTCCACAAAGGACTAGCGGGGGAGAGACCCAGTACTTC. Its translation is CASSPQRTSGGETQYF.

The genes are TRBV5-1 and TRBJ2-7; 8 nucleotides agree with TRBD2. Per the germline V gene, CDR1 is SGHRS and CDR2 is YFSETQ. V lost 1 base to trimming and J lost 1 base; unmatched junction nucleotides: 7. The length of the CDR3 is 16 residues. The CDR3: CASSLSSGGQSYEQYF. Written as DNA, the CDR3 is TGCGCCAGCAGCTTGTCGTCGGGAGGGCAGTCCTACGAGCAGTACTTC.

Points on this clonotype: The junction differs from germline at one of its ends, possibly a read error. The V and J genes are TRBV29-1 and TRBJ2-1; perhaps TRBD1 as D (5 bases). This CDR3 is 12 amino acids long. Germline CDR1 reads SQVTM; CDR2 reads ANQGSEA. CDR3 residues: CSVARASNGQFF. The CDR3 nucleotides are TGCAGCGTTGCCAGGGCCTCCAATGGGCAGTTCTTC.

There are a few counts of this clonotype. The V and J genes are TRBV6-6 and TRBJ2-5; 8 bases match TRBD2. The CDR3 covers 15 residues. Germline V gives CDR1 MNHNY, CDR2 SVGAGI (reference sequence). V dropped 6 bases and J dropped 0; count of bases not matched to a gene: 6. The CDR3 bases are TGTGCCAGCAGGAAGATACTAGCGGACCAAGAGACCCAGTACTTC. This sequence encodes CASRKILADQETQYF.

The chain carries TRBV4-1 and TRBJ2-3; D ambiguous. This CDR3 is built from 15 residues. Trimming removed 5 bases at V and 0 bases at J, with 12 bases between. Germline CDR1 reads MGHRA; CDR2 reads YSYEKL. The CDR3 nucleotides read TGCGCCAGCAGCTACGGACCAGTGAGCACAGATACGCAGTATTTT. Encoded protein: CASSYGPVSTDTQYF.

The genes are TRBV5-6 and TRBJ1-4; possibly TRBD1 for D (6 bases). V dropped 4 bases and J dropped 8 bases, with 15 bases sitting between them. Germline loops: CDR1 SGHDT, CDR2 YYEEEE. The CDR3 contains 14 residues. The CDR3 DNA follows: TGTGCCAGCAGCCCGACAGGTTTTGAGGAAAAACTGTTTTTT. The encoded protein is CASSPTGFEEKLFF.

This chain joins TRBV10-3 and TRBJ2-5; weak D call: TRBD2 (7 bases). This CDR3 region has 14 residues. The germline V gene has CDR1 ENHRY and CDR2 SYGVKD. Trimming removed 6 bases from V and 3 bases from J, with 14 bases in between. CDR3 DNA sequence: TGTGCCATCAGCCCGGGGGGCAAGAAAGAGACCCAGTACTTC. This codes for CAISPGGKKETQYF.

In this sample, this clonotype turned up a few times. This sequence joins TRBV3-1 and TRBJ2-1; no definite D call. Germline V gene data show CDR1 as LGHDT and CDR2 as YNNKEL (reference sequence). V dropped 2 bases and J dropped 6 bases, with 11 bases sitting between them. The length of the CDR3 is 14 residues. The CDR3 spells CASSQNIGPNEQFF. The CDR3 region has the DNA TGTGCCAGCAGCCAAAACATAGGACCCAATGAGCAGTTCTTC.

A few counts support this clonotype. This chain links TRBV4-2 with TRBJ2-3, with a possible D match to TRBD2 (5 bases). The ends were cut back, 0 bases at V and 6 bases at J, with 7 bases in the middle. Looked up from germline, CDR1 is LGHNA and CDR2 is YNFKEQ. The CDR3 has 13 residues. The CDR3 nucleotides are TGTGCCAGCAGCCAAGAAGGACTTGATACGCAGTATTTT. This codes for CASSQEGLDTQYF.

This clonotype showed up just a few times. This chain joins TRBV29-1 and TRBJ2-1; weak D call: TRBD1 (6 bases). V was pared by 4 bases and J by 8 bases, with 18 bases between. Germline CDR1 reads SQVTM; CDR2 reads ANQGSEA. The CDR3 is made up of 14 amino acids. The CDR3 DNA sequence: TGCAGCGTTGGGCGGACAGATGCCGGTGATGAGCAGTTCTTC. Residues: CSVGRTDAGDEQFF.

This clonotype was observed a few times. V gene TRBV20-1 combines with J gene TRBJ1-5; D perhaps matches TRBD1 (5 bases). The V end was cut by 6 bases, the J end by 3 bases, with 12 bases between. Germline V lookup: CDR1 DFQATT, CDR2 SNEGSKA (reference sequence). The CDR3 runs to 13 residues. CDR3 sequence: CSALGEVNQPQHF. The CDR3 DNA reads as TGCAGTGCCTTAGGGGAGGTCAATCAGCCCCAGCATTTT.

The gene calls are TRBV7-9 and TRBJ1-5, with D perhaps matching TRBD1 (5 bases). Trimming stripped 4 bases from V and 5 bases from J, with 21 bases between. Per the germline V gene, CDR1 is SEHNR and CDR2 is FQNEAQ (reference sequence). The CDR3 is 17 amino acids. CDR3 loop: CASSSQGVYGSDQPQHF. CDR3 nucleotides: TGTGCCAGCAGCTCGCAGGGAGTGTACGGGAGCGATCAGCCCCAGCATTTT.

This chain joins TRBV18 and TRBJ1-1, with D perhaps matching TRBD1 (5 bases). CDR3 size: 14 residues. With 9 bases removed from V and 3 bases from J, the gap between germline ends came to 17 bases. CDR1 and CDR2 (germline): KGHSH, LQKENI. The CDR3 coding sequence is TGTGCCAGTGTGAATAGGGGATTGGACACTGAAGCTTTCTTT. It encodes CASVNRGLDTEAFF.

The J gene is TRBJ1-2, the V gene TRBV20-1; D might be TRBD1 (6 bases). The ends were cut back, 1 base at V and 7 bases at J, with 22 bases in the middle. This CDR3 region has 16 residues. The germline V gene has CDR1 DFQATT and CDR2 SNEGSKA (reference sequence). CDR3 coding DNA: TGCAGTGCTAGAGTTTTGGGACACAACCTCATGTCTGGCTACACCTTC. Its translation: CSARVLGHNLMSGYTF.

This clonotype occurred once. V usage is TRBV20-1 and J usage is TRBJ1-5, with 9 nucleotides matching TRBD1. V was pared by 0 bases and J by 0 bases, with 15 bases of the junction left unmatched. This CDR3 is built from 20 residues. Germline values: CDR1 DFQATT, CDR2 SNEGSKA (reference sequence). The chain's CDR3 is CSARDPFGTGYLNSNQPQHF. For the CDR3, the DNA is TGCAGTGCTAGAGATCCGTTCGGGACAGGGTACCTCAATAGCAATCAGCCCCAGCATTTT.

The chain combines TRBV19 with TRBJ2-5, with D tentatively TRBD1 (6 bases). Trimming took off 5 bases at V and 11 bases at J, with 15 bases between the two ends. The germline gives CDR1 LNHDA, CDR2 SQIVND (reference sequence). This CDR3 region has 12 residues. CDR3 residues: CASSPSTGGQYF. DNA of the CDR3: TGTGCCAGTAGTCCGTCGACAGGTGGGCAGTACTTC.